The 10 T cell receptor beta chains below were found in one sample sequenced in a study of blood T cell repertoires in COVID-19. Profiling relied on immunoSEQ multiplex PCR, and the TCRdb table lists in-frame clones only, not all of them. The sample yields approximately 220,000 clones, 83% seen once. Sequencing was done on a sample of PBMCs or T cells enriched from blood (not recorded which). These receptors were collected from a woman between 50 and 59 years old who had been exposed to COVID-19.

The CDR3 spells CASSPGTAIYGYTF. The DNA for the CDR3 is TGCGCCAGCAGTCCTGGAACAGCTATCTATGGCTACACCTTC. V gene TRBV5-1 combines with J gene TRBJ1-2; D is undetermined. Germline V gene lookup returns CDR1 SGHRS and CDR2 YFSETQ. The length of the CDR3 is 14 residues. V was trimmed by 5 bases and J by 4 bases, leaving 15 bases between them.

V and J are TRBV14 and TRBJ2-7; 8 bases align to TRBD1. The ends lost 0 bases at V and 2 bases at J; junction bases unmatched: 6. Germline V gives CDR1 SGHDN, CDR2 FVKESK. This CDR3 contains 16 residues. For the CDR3, the DNA is TGTGCCAGCAGCCAAGATCGGGACAGGACTGCCTACGAGCAGTACTTC. It encodes CASSQDRDRTAYEQYF. The whole variable domain, remainder taken from reference TRBV14 and TRBJ2-7, is EAGVTQFPSHSVIEKGQTVTLRCDPISGHDNLYWYRRVMGKEIKFLLHFVKESKQDESGMPNNRFLAERTGGTYSTLKVQPAELEDSGVYFCASSQDRDRTAYEQYFGPGTRLTVT.

The rearrangement uses TRBV19 and TRBJ1-1; 7 bases are shared with TRBD1. V gave up 7 bases and J gave up 4 bases; unmatched junction bases: 9. The CDR3 has 14 residues. Germline lookup yields CDR1 LNHDA and CDR2 SQIVND (reference sequence). CDR3 loop: CASNPTGTATEAFF. DNA of the CDR3: TGTGCCAGTAACCCGACAGGGACGGCCACTGAAGCTTTCTTT.

The chain couples TRBV28 to TRBJ1-1, with TRBD1 matching 7 bases. Germline CDR1 MDHEN, CDR2 SYDVKM. The CDR3 extends over 15 amino acids. Trimming removed 4 bases from V and 3 bases from J; junction bases left unmatched: 8. Here the CDR3 reads CASSSLRGWDTEAFF. In nucleotides, the CDR3 is TGTGCCAGCAGTTCTCTCAGGGGGTGGGACACTGAAGCTTTCTTT.

This chain joins TRBV27 and TRBJ1-5; 9 nucleotides align to TRBD1. Germline V CDR1 and CDR2: MNHEY, SMNVEV (reference sequence). The ends lost 9 bases at V and 5 bases at J; junction bases unmatched: 5. The CDR3 covers 13 residues. As DNA, the CDR3 is TGTGCCAGTTCGGACAGGGGTTATCAGCCCCAGCATTTT. Translating gives CASSDRGYQPQHF.

The CDR3 spells CASSHFTVTGRSYEQYF. DNA for the CDR3: TGTGCCAGCAGCCATTTCACGGTGACAGGGAGATCCTACGAGCAGTACTTC. This sequence joins TRBV5-6 and TRBJ2-7, with 7 bases aligning to TRBD1. V gave up 4 bases and J gave up 1 base; unmatched junction bases: 14. Germline V lookup: CDR1 SGHDT, CDR2 YYEEEE. The CDR3 covers 17 residues. The full variable domain, rest sourced from reference TRBV5-6 and TRBJ2-7, is DAGVTQSPTHLIKTRGQQVTLRCSPKSGHDTVSWYQQALGQGPQFIFQYYEEEERQRGNFPDRFSGHQFPNYSSELNVNALLLGDSALYLCASSHFTVTGRSYEQYFGPGTRLTVT.

The V call is TRBV2, the J call TRBJ1-1; no firm D call. The V gene's germline CDR1 is SNHLY and CDR2 FYNNEI. Trimming removed 6 bases at V and 1 base at J, with 9 bases between. The CDR3 loop spans 13 amino acids. The CDR3 reads CASSYQANTEAFF. CDR3 coding DNA: TGTGCCAGCAGCTATCAGGCGAACACTGAAGCTTTCTTT.

This sequence joins TRBV6-6 and TRBJ2-7, with TRBD2 matching 8 bases. Trimming removed 6 bases from V and 4 bases from J; junction bases left unmatched: 5. Germline V gives CDR1 MNHNY, CDR2 SVGAGI (reference sequence). The CDR3 is 13 amino acids. The CDR3 loop is CASSFGTRYEQYF. The DNA for the CDR3 is TGTGCCAGCAGCTTCGGGACTAGGTACGAGCAGTACTTC.

This clone was counted once. DNA of the CDR3: TGTGCCAGCAGCCTCGAGCCCCACCAACCAGAAGCTTTCTTT. It yields the protein CASSLEPHQPEAFF. The chain recombines TRBV5-4 with TRBJ1-1; D ambiguous. Germline V gives CDR1 SGHNT, CDR2 YYREEE (reference sequence). The germline V and J ends were trimmed by 4 bases and 8 bases, with 18 bases remaining between them. This CDR3 region has 14 residues. The whole variable domain, filled in from reference TRBV5-4 and TRBJ1-1, reads ETGVTQSPTHLIKTRGQQVTLRCSSQSGHNTVSWYQQALGQGPQFIFQYYREEENGRGNFPPRFSGLQFPNYSSELNVNALELDDSALYLCASSLEPHQPEAFFGQGTRLTVV.

This chain connects TRBV12-5 to TRBJ1-2, with D perhaps TRBD1 (5 bases). The CDR3 runs 14 residues. Trimming pared 5 bases from V and 4 bases from J, leaving 14 bases between. Germline CDR1 LGHNT, CDR2 FRNRAP. In nucleotides, the CDR3 is TGTGCTAGTGGTCCCCCAGGGTATGGCTATGGCTACACCTTC. Translating it yields CASGPPGYGYGYTF.